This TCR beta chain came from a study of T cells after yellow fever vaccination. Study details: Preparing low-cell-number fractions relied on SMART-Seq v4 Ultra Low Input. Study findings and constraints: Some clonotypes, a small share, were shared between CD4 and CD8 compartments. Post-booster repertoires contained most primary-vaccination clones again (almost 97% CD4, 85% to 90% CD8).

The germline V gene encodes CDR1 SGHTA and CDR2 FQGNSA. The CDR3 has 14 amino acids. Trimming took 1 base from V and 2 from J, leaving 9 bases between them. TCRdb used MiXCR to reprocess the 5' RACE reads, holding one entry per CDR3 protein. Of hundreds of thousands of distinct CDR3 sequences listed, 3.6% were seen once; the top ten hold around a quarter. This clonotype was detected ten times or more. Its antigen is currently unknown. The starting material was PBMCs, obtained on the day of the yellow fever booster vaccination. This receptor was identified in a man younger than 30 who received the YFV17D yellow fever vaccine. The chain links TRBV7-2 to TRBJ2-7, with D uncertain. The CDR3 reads CASSLGRHTYEQYF. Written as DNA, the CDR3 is TGTGCCAGCAGCTTAGGTCGGCACACCTACGAGCAGTACTTC.